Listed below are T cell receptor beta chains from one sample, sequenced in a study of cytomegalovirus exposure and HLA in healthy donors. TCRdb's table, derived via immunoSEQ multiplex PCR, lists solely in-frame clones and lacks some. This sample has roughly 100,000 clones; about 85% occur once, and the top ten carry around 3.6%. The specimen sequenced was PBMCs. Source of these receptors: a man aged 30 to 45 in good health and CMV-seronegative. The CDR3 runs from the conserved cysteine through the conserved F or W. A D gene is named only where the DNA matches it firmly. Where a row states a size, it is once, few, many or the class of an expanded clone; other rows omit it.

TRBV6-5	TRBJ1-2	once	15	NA	CASNHKGGGNYGYTF	TGTGCCAGCAATCATAAGGGAGGGGGGAACTATGGCTACACCTTC
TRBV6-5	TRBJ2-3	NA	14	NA	CASRSGGPTDTQYF	TGTGCCAGCAGGTCCGGGGGACCCACAGATACGCAGTATTTT
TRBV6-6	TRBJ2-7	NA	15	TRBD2	CASSPGYSGDYEQYF	TGTGCCAGCAGCCCGGGGTATAGCGGGGACTACGAGCAGTACTTC
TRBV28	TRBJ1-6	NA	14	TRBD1	CASSLAGTGDPLHF	TGTGCCAGCAGTCTCGCCGGGACAGGGGATCCCCTCCACTTT
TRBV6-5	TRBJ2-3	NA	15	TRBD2	CASSRGVAGTDTQYF	TGTGCCAGCAGCCGCGGGGTAGCGGGGACAGATACGCAGTATTTT
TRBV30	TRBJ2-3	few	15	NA	CAWSVQQPTSDTQYF	TGTGCCTGGAGTGTACAGCAGCCAACATCGGATACGCAGTATTTT
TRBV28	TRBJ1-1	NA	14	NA	CASSLQGRNTEAFF	TGTGCCAGCAGTTTACAGGGTCGGAACACTGAAGCTTTCTTT
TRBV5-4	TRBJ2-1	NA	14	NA	CASNPTAAHNEQFF	TGTGCCAGCAACCCGACCGCGGCCCACAATGAGCAGTTCTTC
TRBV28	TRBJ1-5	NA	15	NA	CASIRQGSGHQPQHF	TGTGCCAGCATCCGGCAGGGCTCAGGGCATCAGCCCCAGCATTTT
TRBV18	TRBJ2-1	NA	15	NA	CASSPDRKSGNEQFF	TGTGCCAGCTCACCAGACAGGAAGTCGGGCAATGAGCAGTTCTTC
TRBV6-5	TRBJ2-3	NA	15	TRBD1	CASSSRQGSTDTQYF	TGTGCCAGCAGTAGCCGACAGGGCAGCACAGATACGCAGTATTTT
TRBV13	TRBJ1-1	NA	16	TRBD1	CASSSEGQDLNTEAFF	TGTGCCAGCAGCTCGGAGGGACAGGATCTGAACACTGAAGCTTTCTTT
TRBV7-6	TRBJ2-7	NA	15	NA	CASSLGHTQSYEQYF	TGTGCCAGCAGCCTTGGACATACACAAAGTTACGAGCAGTACTTC
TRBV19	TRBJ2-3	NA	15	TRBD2	CASSTSSGRAYTQYF	TGTGCCAGTAGTACCTCTAGCGGGAGGGCCTATACGCAGTATTTT
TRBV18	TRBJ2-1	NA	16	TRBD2	CASSPPSGGAAGLEFF	TGTGCCAGCTCACCACCGAGCGGGGGGGCCGCCGGGTTGGAGTTCTTC
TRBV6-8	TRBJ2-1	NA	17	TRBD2	CASSATTGTSGGDEQFF	TGTGCCAGCAGTGCGACGACCGGGACTAGCGGGGGAGATGAGCAGTTCTTC
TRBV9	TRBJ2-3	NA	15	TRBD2	CASSVSGGQSDTQYF	TGTGCCAGCAGCGTATCGGGGGGGCAATCAGATACGCAGTATTTT
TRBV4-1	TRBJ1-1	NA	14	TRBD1	CASSQDRGRTEAFF	TGCGCCAGCAGCCAAGACAGGGGGCGCACTGAAGCTTTCTTT
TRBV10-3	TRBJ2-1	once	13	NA	CATQPGLTNEQFF	TGTGCCACCCAACCGGGACTCACCAATGAGCAGTTCTTC
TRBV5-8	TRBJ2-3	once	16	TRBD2	CASSFPAGVSTDTQYF	TGTGCCAGCAGCTTCCCAGCGGGGGTTAGCACAGATACGCAGTATTTT
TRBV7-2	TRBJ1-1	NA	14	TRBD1	CASSSTGMGTEAFF	TGTGCCAGCAGCTCGACAGGGATGGGCACTGAAGCTTTCTTT
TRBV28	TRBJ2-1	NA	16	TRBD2	CASSETSGSMSNEQFF	TGTGCCAGCAGTGAGACTAGCGGGAGTATGAGCAATGAGCAGTTCTTC
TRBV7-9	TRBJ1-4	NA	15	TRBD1	CASSLRTGLGEKLFF	TGTGCCAGCAGCTTAAGGACAGGGTTGGGGGAAAAACTGTTTTTT
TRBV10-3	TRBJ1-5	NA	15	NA	CAISDYRDSNQPQHF	TGTGCCATCAGTGACTACAGGGATAGCAATCAGCCCCAGCATTTT
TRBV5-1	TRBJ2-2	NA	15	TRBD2	CASSLVTGGHGELFF	TGCGCCAGCAGCTTGGTGACGGGAGGGCACGGGGAGCTGTTTTTT
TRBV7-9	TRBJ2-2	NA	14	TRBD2	CASSASGSAGELFF	TGTGCCAGCAGCGCGAGCGGGAGCGCCGGGGAGCTGTTTTTT
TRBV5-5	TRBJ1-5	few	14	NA	CASSLSTGNQPQHF	TGTGCCAGCAGCTTGTCGACAGGCAATCAGCCCCAGCATTTT
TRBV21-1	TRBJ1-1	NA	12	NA	CASSNPSTEAFF	TGTGCCAGCAGCAATCCCAGCACTGAAGCTTTCTTT
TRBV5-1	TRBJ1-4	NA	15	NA	CASSSTGGVGEKLFF	TGCGCCAGCAGCTCAACCGGGGGGGTCGGTGAAAAACTGTTTTTT
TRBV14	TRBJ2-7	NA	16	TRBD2	CASSQDAGLASYEQYF	TGTGCCAGCAGCCAAGATGCGGGACTAGCCTCCTACGAGCAGTACTTC
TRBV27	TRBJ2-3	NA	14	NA	CASKRERSTDTQYF	TGTGCCAGCAAACGGGAGCGAAGCACAGATACGCAGTATTTT
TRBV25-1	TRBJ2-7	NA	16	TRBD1	CASSEPQGQGIYEQYF	TGTGCCAGCAGTGAACCCCAGGGACAGGGAATTTACGAGCAGTACTTC
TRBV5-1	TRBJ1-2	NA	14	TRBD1	CASSLGEGASGYTF	TGCGCCAGCAGCTTGGGTGAGGGGGCGAGCGGCTACACCTTC
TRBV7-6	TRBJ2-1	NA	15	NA	CASSLVWAASGEQFF	TGTGCCAGCAGCTTAGTCTGGGCCGCAAGCGGGGAGCAGTTCTTC
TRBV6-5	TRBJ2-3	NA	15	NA	CASSGQFLSTDTQYF	TGTGCCAGCAGTGGACAGTTTCTTAGCACAGATACGCAGTATTTT
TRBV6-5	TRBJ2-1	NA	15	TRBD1	CASSYTTGAYNEQFF	TGTGCCAGCAGTTACACGACAGGGGCCTACAATGAGCAGTTCTTC
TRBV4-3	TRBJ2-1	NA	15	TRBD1	CASSHGQGAYNEQFF	TGCGCCAGCAGCCACGGACAGGGGGCTTACAATGAGCAGTTCTTC
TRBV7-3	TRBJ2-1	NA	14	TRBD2	CASSLGLADNEQFF	TGTGCCAGCAGCTTGGGACTAGCGGATAATGAGCAGTTCTTC
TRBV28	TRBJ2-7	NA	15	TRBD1	CASSSGTGGRGEQYF	TGTGCCAGCAGTTCCGGGACAGGGGGCCGGGGCGAGCAGTACTTC
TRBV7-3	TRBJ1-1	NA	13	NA	CASSSDRNTEAFF	TGTGCCAGCAGCTCGGACAGGAACACTGAAGCTTTCTTT
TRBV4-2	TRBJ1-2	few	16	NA	CASSQVGAALNYGYTF	TGTGCCAGCAGCCAGGTGGGGGCAGCCTTGAACTATGGCTACACCTTC
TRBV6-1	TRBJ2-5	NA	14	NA	CASTNVRTQETQYF	TGTGCCAGCACCAACGTGCGAACCCAAGAGACCCAGTACTTC
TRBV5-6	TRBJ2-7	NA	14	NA	CASSLGGRTYEQYF	TGTGCCAGCAGCTTGGGTGGGAGGACCTACGAGCAGTACTTC
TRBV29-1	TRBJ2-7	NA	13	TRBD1	CSVDSGGAGEQYF	TGCAGCGTTGACTCAGGGGGCGCGGGTGAGCAGTACTTC
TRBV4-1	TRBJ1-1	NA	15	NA	CASSQGQQGNTEAFF	TGCGCCAGCAGCCAAGGACAACAGGGCAACACTGAAGCTTTCTTT
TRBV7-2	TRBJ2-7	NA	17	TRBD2	CASSRLIPAGALNEQYF	TGTGCCAGCAGCCGCCTGATCCCAGCGGGAGCTTTGAACGAGCAGTACTTC
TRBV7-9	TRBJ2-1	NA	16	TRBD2	CASSPRTSGAYNEQFF	TGTGCCAGCAGCCCTAGGACTAGCGGGGCCTACAATGAGCAGTTCTTC
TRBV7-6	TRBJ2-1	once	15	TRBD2	CASSLGTSGSYEQFF	TGTGCCAGCAGCTTAGGGACTAGCGGGAGCTATGAGCAGTTCTTC
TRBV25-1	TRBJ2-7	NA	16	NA	CASTSGRGLTYYEQYF	TGTGCCAGCACTTCAGGTCGGGGACTTACCTATTACGAGCAGTACTTC
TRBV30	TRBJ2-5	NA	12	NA	CASRLVQETQYF	TGTGCCTCTCGTCTCGTTCAAGAGACCCAGTACTTC
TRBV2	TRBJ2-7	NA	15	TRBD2	CASSPRTSGSYEQYF	TGTGCCAGCAGTCCTCGGACTAGCGGCTCCTACGAGCAGTACTTC
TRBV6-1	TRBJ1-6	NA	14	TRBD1	CASTIDRGNSPLHF	TGTGCCAGCACTATAGACAGGGGAAATTCACCCCTCCACTTT